Each of the 21 T cell receptor beta chains below was sequenced from the same sample in a study of spatial heterogeneity in lung cancer. Time point indicated: sample taken at primary tumor resection. MiXCR, run by TCRdb on the 5' RACE reads, gives a single entry per CDR3 protein. This table has 35,000 to 55,000 distinct CDR3 sequences, about 13% appearing once. The sample consisted of PBMCs, taken at surgery. The origin of the receptors is a male donor with early-stage non-small cell lung cancer.

The chain uses TRBV15 and TRBJ2-7; 8 bases align to TRBD2. The CDR3 is made up of 15 amino acids. Germline CDR1 is LNHNV and CDR2 is YYDKDF (reference sequence). V dropped 4 bases and J dropped 2; count of bases not matched to a gene: 7. CDR3 sequence reads: CATSTGGTRAYEQYF. The CDR3 DNA reads as TGTGCCACCAGCACGGGGGGGACGCGAGCCTACGAGCAGTACTTC. Full variable domain (rest looked up from reference TRBV15 and TRBJ2-7): DAMVIQNPRYQVTQFGKPVTLSCSQTLNHNVMYWYQQKSSQAPKLLFHYYDKDFNNEADTPDNFQSRRPNTSFCFLDIRSPGLGDTAMYLCATSTGGTRAYEQYFGPGTRLTVT.

The chain links TRBV7-2 to TRBJ2-7; D is uncertain. Trimming left V 1 base short and J 4 bases short, with 11 bases between. This CDR3 has 14 residues. Germline V gene sequence: CDR1 SGHTA, CDR2 FQGNSA. The CDR3 DNA follows: TGTGCCAGCAGCTTAGGGGCCTCACCTTACGAGCAGTACTTC. Protein: CASSLGASPYEQYF.

This clonotype was observed a few times. The genes are TRBV23-1 and TRBJ2-7; D not certain. TRBV23-1 falls under the ORF class, with uncertain function. The germline V and J ends were trimmed by 0 bases and 2 bases, with 8 bases remaining between them. The CDR3 runs 14 residues. The CDR3 spells CASSQSSRAYEQYF. The CDR3 DNA follows: TGCGCCAGCAGTCAATCGTCCCGGGCCTACGAGCAGTACTTC.

V and J are TRBV10-3 and TRBJ1-1; TRBD1 is a possible D gene (6 bases). The CDR3 totals 15 residues. Trimming took off 3 bases at V and 5 bases at J, with 16 bases between the two ends. Germline CDR1 ENHRY, CDR2 SYGVKD. The CDR3 spells CAISDGRHQGTEAFF. CDR3 DNA sequence: TGTGCCATCAGTGACGGGAGGCACCAGGGGACTGAAGCTTTCTTT.

The genes are TRBV20-1 and TRBJ1-2; D remains unclear. This CDR3 has 13 amino acids. The germline V gene has CDR1 DFQATT and CDR2 SNEGSKA (reference sequence). V lost 6 bases, J lost 7 bases, and 18 bases lay in between. This chain's CDR3 is CSAAHQGFSGYTF. The CDR3, as DNA: TGCAGTGCAGCTCATCAAGGGTTTAGTGGCTACACCTTC.

This clonotype has just a few counts. The chain recombines TRBV12-3 or TRBV12-4 with TRBJ2-1, with 9 bases that match TRBD2. V shed 0 bases and J 7 bases; nucleotides not matched to a gene: 1. This CDR3 has 14 amino acids. CDR3 coding DNA: TGTGCCAGCAGTTTAGCACTAGCGGGTAATGAGCAGTTCTTC. Translation: CASSLALAGNEQFF.

The V and J genes are TRBV7-9 and TRBJ2-7; D is unclear. Germline assignment: CDR1 SEHNR and CDR2 FQNEAQ (reference sequence). Trimming took off 1 base at V and 6 bases at J, with 7 bases between the two ends. The CDR3 is 12 amino acids. The CDR3 DNA reads TGTGCCAGCAGCTTAGGCCGCGGCGAGCAGTACTTC. Translating gives CASSLGRGEQYF.

This clonotype was detected a few times. The chain combines TRBV5-1 with TRBJ2-7; 9 nucleotides line up with TRBD1. Germline CDR1 SGHRS, CDR2 YFSETQ. The V gene end was trimmed by 4 bases and the J gene end by 6 bases; junction bases not matched to a gene: 8. The length of the CDR3 is 14 residues. CDR3 protein: CASSPRTGEAEQYF. CDR3 bases: TGCGCCAGCAGCCCGAGGACAGGGGAAGCCGAGCAGTACTTC.

At least ten counts were recorded for this clonotype. J is TRBJ2-1 and V is TRBV6-5; 12 bases align to TRBD1. The CDR3 length is 17 residues. Trimming removed 5 bases from V and 10 bases from J; junction bases left unmatched: 15. The V gene's germline CDR1 is MNHEY and CDR2 SVGAGI. The CDR3 spells CASSGTRSGQGAREQFF. CDR3 nucleotide sequence: TGTGCCAGCAGTGGGACGCGATCGGGACAGGGGGCAAGGGAGCAGTTCTTC.

This clonotype occurred a few times. The chain combines TRBV19 with TRBJ1-3; no definite D call. Germline V lookup: CDR1 LNHDA, CDR2 SQIVND (reference sequence). The V end lost 8 bases, the J end lost 0 bases, and 17 bases lay between the germline ends. The CDR3 runs to 16 residues. The CDR3 nucleotides are TGTGCCAGTTCCAACGGTCCGGAGAACTCTGGAAACACCATATATTTT. It codes for CASSNGPENSGNTIYF.

This clonotype was found many times. This rearrangement joins TRBV10-3 to TRBJ2-1; 8 nucleotides line up with TRBD2. V dropped 6 bases and J dropped 7; count of bases not matched to a gene: 8. In germline, CDR1 is ENHRY, CDR2 SYGVKD. The length of the CDR3 is 14 residues. CDR3 region: CAISPPGGVNEQFF. The CDR3 DNA follows: TGTGCCATCAGCCCCCCGGGAGGGGTGAATGAGCAGTTCTTC.

This clonotype was observed a few times. The chain joins TRBV5-1 to TRBJ2-3; D remains unclear. Germline CDR1 is SGHRS and CDR2 is YFSETQ. The V and J ends lost 3 bases and 0 bases respectively, with 8 bases between them. This CDR3 is built from 14 residues. Written as DNA, the CDR3 is TGCGCCAGCAGCTCCGAAACTAGCACAGATACGCAGTATTTT. Encoded protein: CASSSETSTDTQYF.

The genes are TRBV18 and TRBJ2-1; 7 bases line up with TRBD2. Per the germline V gene, CDR1 is KGHSH and CDR2 is LQKENI. CDR3 length equals 16 residues. Trimming took 4 bases from V and 2 from J; bases not matched to a gene: 8. CDR3 loop: CASSLSGTMTYNEQFF. DNA for the CDR3: TGTGCCAGCTCACTTTCCGGGACTATGACCTACAATGAGCAGTTCTTC.

The table lists this clonotype with a few counts. The CDR3 sequence is CASSIQRGSYNEQFF. The CDR3 nucleotides read TGTGCCAGTAGTATACAGAGGGGATCCTACAATGAGCAGTTCTTC. The chain combines TRBV19 with TRBJ2-1; D assignment may be TRBD1 or TRBD2 (5 bases each). Trimming removed 2 bases at V and 1 base at J, with 9 bases between. This CDR3 spans 15 amino acids. Germline loops: CDR1 LNHDA, CDR2 SQIVND (reference sequence). Complete variable domain (other parts from reference TRBV19 and TRBJ2-1): DGGITQSPKYLFRKEGQNVTLSCEQNLNHDAMYWYRQDPGQGLRLIYYSQIVNDFQKGDIAEGYSVSREKKESFPLTVTSAQKNPTAFYLCASSIQRGSYNEQFFGPGTRLTVL.

Many counts were recorded for this clonotype. The chain couples TRBV5-8 to TRBJ2-2; tentative D call: TRBD1 (5 bases). CDR3 length: 17 residues. The V gene lost 4 bases and the J gene lost 1 base, with 17 bases spanning the gap. The germline V gene has CDR1 SGHTS and CDR2 YDEGEE. The CDR3 DNA sequence: TGTGCCAGCAGCGAAGAACCTACAGGCTGGAACACCGGGGAGCTGTTTTTT. Protein: CASSEEPTGWNTGELFF.

This clonotype was seen many times. This chain connects TRBV6-2 or TRBV6-3 to TRBJ1-3; possibly TRBD1 for D (5 bases). Germline assignment: CDR1 MNHEY and CDR2 SVGEGT. With 0 bases removed from V and 10 bases from J, the gap between germline ends came to 16 bases. CDR3 size: 15 residues. In DNA, the CDR3 is TGTGCCAGCAGTTACTCGACGGGCGGACAATCTACCATATATTTT. Translation gives CASSYSTGGQSTIYF.

V and J are TRBV7-2 and TRBJ2-6; D remains unclear. In germline, CDR1 is SGHTA, CDR2 FQGNSA. The CDR3 length is 14 residues. V lost 5 bases and J lost 1, with 6 bases in between. CDR3 loop: CASSPKSGANVLTF. CDR3 sequence (DNA): TGTGCCAGCAGCCCAAAATCTGGGGCCAACGTCCTGACTTTC.

J is TRBJ1-6 and V is TRBV5-1, with 9 bases aligning to TRBD1. The CDR3 is made up of 16 amino acids. Germline V gene lookup returns CDR1 SGHRS and CDR2 YFSETQ. V lost 0 bases and J lost 7; bases outside the gene matches: 5. CDR3 protein: CASSLGLGQGNSPLHF. CDR3 coding DNA: TGCGCCAGCAGCTTGGGGCTGGGACAGGGAAATTCACCCCTCCACTTT.

This clonotype was detected many times. The chain uses TRBV5-1 and TRBJ2-7; 7 nucleotides match TRBD1. From germline, CDR1 is SGHRS and CDR2 YFSETQ. V lost 4 bases and J lost 4; bases outside the gene matches: 14. This CDR3 region has 16 residues. This CDR3 is CASSPVWDSDHYEQYF. Here the CDR3 DNA reads TGCGCCAGCAGCCCGGTTTGGGACAGCGACCATTACGAGCAGTACTTC. The whole variable domain, remainder taken from reference TRBV5-1 and TRBJ2-7, is KAGVTQTPRYLIKTRGQQVTLSCSPISGHRSVSWYQQTPGQGLQFLFEYFSETQRNKGNFPGRFSGRQFSNSRSEMNVSTLELGDSALYLCASSPVWDSDHYEQYFGPGTRLTVT.

V usage is TRBV29-1 and J usage is TRBJ2-3; TRBD1 matches at 7 bases. Germline trimming cut 3 bases from V and 10 bases from J; bases unmatched to any gene: 4. The CDR3 totals 11 residues. Germline V gene lookup returns CDR1 SQVTM and CDR2 ANQGSEA. The CDR3 coding sequence is TGCAGCGTTGATTGGGACAGCCCGCAGTATTTT. Its protein is CSVDWDSPQYF.

V is TRBV27 and J is TRBJ2-1, with D possibly TRBD1 on 6 matching bases. The CDR3 loop spans 11 amino acids. The germline CDR1 and CDR2 sequences are MNHEY and SMNVEV (reference sequence). V shed 6 bases and J shed 10 bases, with 10 bases lying between them. CDR3 DNA sequence: TGTGCCAGCAGGGGGGCAATAGAGCAGTTCTTC. This gives the protein CASRGAIEQFF.